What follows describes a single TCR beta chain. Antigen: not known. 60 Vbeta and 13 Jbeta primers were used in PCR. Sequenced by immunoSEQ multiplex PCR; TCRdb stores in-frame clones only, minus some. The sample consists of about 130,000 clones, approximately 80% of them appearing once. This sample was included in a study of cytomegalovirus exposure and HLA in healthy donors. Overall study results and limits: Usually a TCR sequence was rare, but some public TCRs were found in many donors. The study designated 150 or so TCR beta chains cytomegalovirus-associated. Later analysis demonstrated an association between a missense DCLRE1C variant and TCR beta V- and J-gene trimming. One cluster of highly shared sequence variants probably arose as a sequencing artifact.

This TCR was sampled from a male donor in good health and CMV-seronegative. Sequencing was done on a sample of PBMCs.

The CDR3 is CASSYGARYEQYF. As DNA, the CDR3 is TGTGCCAGCAGTTATGGGGCTCGGTACGAGCAGTACTTC. The chain carries TRBV6-5 and TRBJ2-7, with D perhaps TRBD1 (5 bases). Deletions cut 3 bases from V and 4 bases from J, with 10 bases between. Looked up from germline, CDR1 is MNHEY and CDR2 is SVGAGI. CDR3 length: 13 residues.